These 21 T cell receptor beta chains were all obtained from the same sample, sequenced in a study of cytomegalovirus exposure and HLA in healthy donors. Profiled with immunoSEQ multiplex PCR; TCRdb holds only in-frame clones, not every one. Here the sample spans under 65,000 clones, about 92% being singletons. The specimen was PBMCs. The receptors here all came from a woman aged 18-29 years in good health and CMV-seropositive.

This chain connects TRBV6-1 to TRBJ1-3, with 7 bases lining up with TRBD1. Trimming took 5 bases from V and 2 from J; bases not matched to a gene: 6. In germline, CDR1 is MNHNS, CDR2 SASEGT. This CDR3 comprises 15 residues. DNA for the CDR3: TGTGCCAGCAGTTCTCAGGGGGTACCTGGAAACACCATATATTTT. Translating it yields CASSSQGVPGNTIYF.

The chain has TRBV5-1 and TRBJ1-1, with D maybe TRBD1 (5 bases). The CDR3 loop spans 17 amino acids. V was pared by 1 base and J by 1 base, with 17 bases between. In germline, CDR1 is SGHRS, CDR2 YFSETQ. CDR3 amino acids: CASSLSQGGGGNTEAFF. The CDR3 DNA is TGCGCCAGCAGCTTGAGCCAGGGAGGAGGTGGGAACACTGAAGCTTTCTTT.

This clone appeared once. The chain links TRBV28 to TRBJ2-7, with D unresolved. This CDR3 contains 12 residues. Germline CDR1 MDHEN, CDR2 SYDVKM. V was trimmed by 4 bases and J by 6 bases, leaving 10 bases between them. The CDR3 here is CASSSGNFEQYF. CDR3 in DNA: TGTGCCAGCAGTTCGGGTAATTTCGAGCAGTACTTC.

J is TRBJ2-7 and V is TRBV5-4, with a weak D call TRBD2 (7 bases). Trimming cost V 5 bases and J 6 bases, with 15 bases left between them. This CDR3 is 13 amino acids long. CDR1 and CDR2 (germline): SGHNT, YYREEE (reference sequence). The DNA for the CDR3 is TGTGCCAGCAGGGACGGGGGGCGGTCCGAGCAGTACTTC. As protein: CASRDGGRSEQYF.

V gene TRBV28 combines with J gene TRBJ1-6; TRBD1 might be the D (6 bases). The CDR3 is made up of 14 amino acids. V lost 6 bases and J 6 bases, leaving 12 bases between the germline ends. CDR1 and CDR2 from the germline V gene are MDHEN and SYDVKM. The CDR3 is CASRYTGRNSPLHF. In DNA form, the CDR3 reads TGTGCCAGCAGATATACAGGGCGTAATTCACCCCTCCACTTT.

This clone was seen only once. The rearrangement uses TRBV27 and TRBJ2-4; a possible D gene is TRBD2 (5 bases). The CDR3 spans 14 residues. Trimming took off 5 bases at V and 0 bases at J, with 8 bases between the two ends. The germline gives CDR1 MNHEY, CDR2 SMNVEV (reference sequence). This CDR3 reads CASSGGLAKNIQYF. Written as DNA, the CDR3 is TGTGCCAGCAGTGGCGGACTAGCCAAAAACATTCAGTACTTC.

The chain is built from TRBV7-8 and TRBJ2-7, with 12 positions matching TRBD2. Germline values: CDR1 SGHVS, CDR2 FQNEAQ. Trimming cost V 9 bases and J 2 bases; bases outside gene matches: 2. The CDR3 has 13 residues. In DNA form, the CDR3 reads TGTGCCAGTCGACTAGCGGGGGCCTACGAGCAGTACTTC. It codes for CASRLAGAYEQYF.

V and J are TRBV30 and TRBJ1-4; D ambiguous. This CDR3 has 13 residues. Trimming removed 0 bases from V and 4 bases from J, with 6 bases in between. CDR1 is GTSNPN, CDR2 SVGIG, per germline (reference sequence). The chain's CDR3 is CAWSVASNEKLFF. The DNA of the CDR3 is TGTGCCTGGAGTGTGGCCAGTAATGAAAAACTGTTTTTT.

The CDR3 reads CASSDSVRTGRTEAFF. CDR3 nucleotide sequence: TGTGCCAGCAGTGATTCCGTCCGGACAGGGCGCACTGAAGCTTTCTTT. The V and J genes are TRBV25-1 and TRBJ1-1; 8 nucleotides agree with TRBD1. Germline lookup yields CDR1 MGHDK and CDR2 SYGVNS. The V gene end was trimmed by 3 bases and the J gene end by 4 bases; junction bases not matched to a gene: 10. The length of the CDR3 is 16 residues.

This clone was observed a single time. V gene TRBV7-3 combines with J gene TRBJ2-3; 7 bases map to TRBD2. CDR3 length equals 14 residues. Trimming cost V 2 bases and J 6 bases; bases outside gene matches: 5. Germline V gives CDR1 SGHTA, CDR2 FQGTGA. CDR3 loop: CASSLEAGWDTQYF. The CDR3 nucleotides read TGTGCCAGCAGCTTAGAAGCGGGGTGGGATACGCAGTATTTT.

This rearrangement joins TRBV18 to TRBJ1-5; 8 bases are a match to TRBD1. The V gene end was trimmed by 2 bases and the J gene end by 4 bases; junction bases not matched to a gene: 16. The germline V gene has CDR1 KGHSH and CDR2 LQKENI. This CDR3 has 19 amino acids. Written as DNA, the CDR3 is TGTGCCAGCTCACCAACCGCCCCTGGGCAGGGGGCTATTAATCAGCCCCAGCATTTT. Protein product: CASSPTAPGQGAINQPQHF.

The V gene is TRBV4-2, the J gene TRBJ1-5; tentative D call: TRBD1 (5 bases). Germline lookup yields CDR1 LGHNA and CDR2 YNFKEQ. The CDR3 consists of 14 residues. Between the trimmed V and J ends, which lost 1 base and 4 bases, there was a span of 8 bases. CDR3 DNA sequence: TGTGCCAGCAGCCAAGCCAGGGCGAATCAGCCCCAGCATTTT. This sequence encodes CASSQARANQPQHF.

As concerns this clone: One end of the junction fails to match germline, which may point to a read error. This chain links TRBV6-5 with TRBJ1-5; 7 bases align to TRBD1. This CDR3 is 15 amino acids long. Looked up from germline, CDR1 is MNHEY and CDR2 is SVGAGI. The CDR3: CPGTVGALSNQPQHF. CDR3 in DNA: TGCCCCGGGACAGTGGGAGCCCTTAGCAATCAGCCCCAGCATTTT.

The rearrangement uses TRBV28 and TRBJ2-1; maybe TRBD1 (6 bases). Germline V gives CDR1 MDHEN, CDR2 SYDVKM. The CDR3 totals 14 residues. The germline V and J ends were trimmed by 6 bases and 5 bases, with 14 bases remaining between them. In DNA form, the CDR3 reads TGTGCCAGCAGGGAATCAGGGGATCACAATGAGCAGTTCTTC. This encodes CASRESGDHNEQFF.

The chain is built from TRBV7-2 and TRBJ1-2; D perhaps matches TRBD1 (5 bases). CDR1 and CDR2 from the germline V gene are SGHTA and FQGNSA. This CDR3 spans 15 amino acids. Trimming cost V 5 bases and J 2 bases, with 15 bases left between them. The CDR3 DNA follows: TGTGCCAGCAGCCGCCCCCCACAGGAGAACTATGGCTACACCTTC. It encodes CASSRPPQENYGYTF.

For the CDR3, the DNA is TGTGCCAGCAGCGCCCGGACTAGCGGTGAGACCCAGTACTTC. Amino acids: CASSARTSGETQYF. The rearrangement uses TRBV7-9 and TRBJ2-5; the match to TRBD2 covers 10 bases. CDR3 size: 14 residues. Germline assignment: CDR1 SEHNR and CDR2 FQNEAQ (reference sequence). Germline trimming cut 5 bases from V and 5 bases from J; bases unmatched to any gene: 5.

In DNA, the CDR3 is TGTGCCAGTAGATACTGGGGGGGGTTAGACTATGGCTACACCTTC. Its translation is CASRYWGGLDYGYTF. The V call is TRBV19, the J call TRBJ1-2; D might be TRBD1 (5 bases). The length of the CDR3 is 15 residues. Deletions cut 6 bases from V and 3 bases from J, with 17 bases between. Germline CDR1 LNHDA, CDR2 SQIVND (reference sequence).

The V gene is TRBV10-3, the J gene TRBJ2-2, with 7 bases lining up with TRBD1. This CDR3 contains 13 residues. V shed 7 bases, J shed 4 bases, and the junction held 3 bases outside the gene matches. Per the germline V gene, CDR1 is ENHRY and CDR2 is SYGVKD. DNA for the CDR3: TGTGCCATCACCTCAGGGGGCACCGGGGAGCTGTTTTTT. Translation: CAITSGGTGELFF.

This clone appeared once. The J gene is TRBJ1-3, the V gene TRBV6-5; no clear D gene. CDR3 length: 13 amino acids. V was cut by 5 bases and J by 3 bases, with 8 bases left in between. Germline CDR1 MNHEY, CDR2 SVGAGI. The chain's CDR3 is CASSPQIGNTIYF. The DNA of the CDR3 is TGTGCCAGCAGTCCTCAGATTGGAAACACCATATATTTT.

This chain joins TRBV5-6 and TRBJ2-5; D is undetermined. Germline CDR1 SGHDT, CDR2 YYEEEE. Trimming removed 2 bases at V and 5 bases at J, with 10 bases between. The CDR3 loop spans 13 amino acids. CDR3 loop: CASSFSSGETQYF. The CDR3 region has the DNA TGTGCCAGCAGCTTCTCTAGTGGGGAGACCCAGTACTTC.

The V call is TRBV6-1, the J call TRBJ1-5; perhaps TRBD1 as D (5 bases). The germline gives CDR1 MNHNS, CDR2 SASEGT. V lost 0 bases to trimming and J lost 2 bases, with 8 bases between them. The CDR3 runs 15 residues. This chain's CDR3 is CASSEAPGRNQPQHF. CDR3 nucleotide sequence: TGTGCCAGCAGTGAAGCCCCAGGGCGCAATCAGCCCCAGCATTTT.